Each of the 18 T cell receptor beta chains below was sequenced from the same sample in a study of T-cell reconstitution after alpha-beta-depleted transplantation in children. Preparation of the TCRbeta library involved a method that used unique molecular identifiers. MiXCR was run by TCRdb on the PCR reads, yielding one entry per CDR3 protein. This sample has about 120,000 distinct CDR3 sequences, with approximately 10% found just once. This sample comprised PBMCs, obtained before TCRalphabeta/CD19-depleted stem cell transplant. The source of these receptors is a boy between 2 and 10 years old with acute lymphoblastic leukemia, due to receive a stem cell transplant.

This chain links TRBV6-7 with TRBJ2-1; 12 nucleotides match TRBD2. TRBV6-7 is an ORF, with its function uncertain. The CDR3 spans 17 residues. Trimming at V came to 2 bases and at J to 7 bases, leaving 9 bases not matched to a gene. CDR3 DNA sequence: TGTGCCAGCAGTTACGGAGCTAGCGGGAGGGCCATAAATGAGCAGTTCTTC. Encoded protein: CASSYGASGRAINEQFF.

This clonotype was seen only a few times. This sequence joins TRBV5-1 and TRBJ2-1; 10 bases are shared with TRBD1. CDR1 and CDR2 (germline): SGHRS, YFSETQ. The length of the CDR3 is 14 residues. The trim removed 4 bases at V and 9 bases at J, leaving 7 bases unmatched. CDR3: CASSMGQGWSEQFF. The CDR3 nucleotides are TGCGCCAGCAGCATGGGACAGGGGTGGAGTGAGCAGTTCTTC.

This clonotype was seen many times. V and J are TRBV25-1 and TRBJ2-7, with 8 bases identical to TRBD2. Germline assignment: CDR1 MGHDK and CDR2 SYGVNS. The V segment lost 7 bases and the J segment 6 bases; nucleotides outside the gene matches: 8. The length of the CDR3 is 13 residues. This chain's CDR3 is CASTRWAGGEQYF. Written as DNA, the CDR3 is TGTGCCAGCACAAGGTGGGCGGGAGGCGAGCAGTACTTC.

This clonotype showed up just a few times. The rearrangement uses TRBV25-1 and TRBJ2-1; 11 positions match TRBD2. Trimming at V came to 1 base and at J to 7 bases, leaving 9 bases not matched to a gene. The CDR3 runs to 17 residues. In germline, CDR1 is MGHDK, CDR2 SYGVNS. The CDR3 loop is CASSEFNTSGSRNEQFF. The DNA of the CDR3 is TGTGCCAGCAGTGAATTCAACACTAGCGGGAGCCGGAATGAGCAGTTCTTC.

The chain links TRBV7-2 to TRBJ2-2; TRBD1 matches 9 bases. The CDR3 runs to 16 residues. CDR1 and CDR2 from the germline V gene are SGHTA and FQGNSA. Unmatched junction bases numbered 8, after V lost 6 bases and J lost 3 bases. The chain's CDR3 is CASRQGGTGYTGELFF. For the CDR3, the DNA is TGTGCCAGCAGGCAGGGTGGGACAGGGTACACCGGGGAGCTGTTTTTT.

This clonotype was seen ten or more times. This chain connects TRBV5-1 to TRBJ2-5; D gene uncertain. Trimming took 0 bases from V and 2 from J, leaving 8 bases between them. Germline CDR1 and CDR2: SGHRS and YFSETQ. CDR3 length: 14 residues. The DNA of the CDR3 is TGCGCCAGCAGCTTGGGAGTCAGACAAGAGACCCAGTACTTC. It codes for CASSLGVRQETQYF.

There are a few counts of this clonotype. CDR3 in DNA: TGTGCCAGCAGATCCTCAGGGGGTTCCACTGAAGCTTTCTTT. This sequence encodes CASRSSGGSTEAFF. The J gene is TRBJ1-1, the V gene TRBV12-3 or TRBV12-4; 7 bases are shared with TRBD1. The CDR3 contains 14 residues. Trimming at V came to 6 bases and at J to 4 bases, leaving 8 bases not matched to a gene.

The chain recombines TRBV7-6 with TRBJ2-1; no clear D gene. The CDR3 loop spans 15 amino acids. V was pared by 4 bases and J by 7 bases, with 17 bases between. The V gene's germline CDR1 is SGHVS and CDR2 FNYEAQ. The CDR3 protein is CASSSPLGWENEQFF. The CDR3 DNA reads TGTGCCAGCAGCTCCCCCCTAGGCTGGGAAAATGAGCAGTTCTTC. The full variable domain, rest sourced from reference TRBV7-6 and TRBJ2-1, is GAGVSQSPRYKVTKRGQDVALRCDPISGHVSLYWYRQALGQGPEFLTYFNYEAQQDKSGLPNDRFSAERPEGSISTLTIQRTEQRDSAMYRCASSSPLGWENEQFFGPGTRLTVL.

This clonotype was picked up many times. V is TRBV5-5 and J is TRBJ2-7, with D possibly matching TRBD1 (6 bases). The CDR3 runs to 16 residues. The germline V gene has CDR1 SGHKS and CDR2 YYEKEE (reference sequence). Between the trimmed V and J ends, which lost 6 bases and 2 bases, there was a span of 21 bases. The CDR3 reads CASIDLGARGPYEQYF. As DNA, the CDR3 is TGTGCCAGCATCGACCTGGGAGCCAGGGGCCCCTACGAGCAGTACTTC.

J is TRBJ1-1 and V is TRBV19; D is unresolved. The CDR3 is 13 amino acids. V shed 1 base and J shed 6 bases, with 9 bases lying between them. Germline values: CDR1 LNHDA, CDR2 SQIVND (reference sequence). The CDR3 here is CASSIARNAEAFF. The CDR3 DNA is TGTGCCAGTAGTATAGCAAGGAATGCTGAAGCTTTCTTT.

This clonotype has more than one count but fewer than ten. The chain carries TRBV7-9 and TRBJ1-6; 9 positions agree with TRBD1. Germline values: CDR1 SEHNR, CDR2 FQNEAQ (reference sequence). The CDR3 length is 14 residues. J was trimmed by 11 bases and V by 5 bases; bases with no gene match: 7. Here the CDR3 DNA reads TGTGCCAGCAGCCTACAGACAGGGGGGACACCCCTCCACTTT. This sequence encodes CASSLQTGGTPLHF.

This clonotype has a count of ten or more. In DNA, the CDR3 is TGTGCCAGCGGAAGTGGTGAGCAGTTCTTC. Translated, it gives CASGSGEQFF. The chain has TRBV27 and TRBJ2-1, with no clear D. This CDR3 spans 10 amino acids. CDR1 MNHEY and CDR2 SMNVEV come from the germline V gene (reference sequence). V lost 8 bases and J 9 bases, leaving 8 bases between the germline ends.

This chain connects TRBV20-1 to TRBJ1-4, with 8 nucleotides matching TRBD1. CDR3 length equals 14 residues. Germline trimming cut 6 bases from V and 1 base from J; bases unmatched to any gene: 4. Germline CDR1 DFQATT, CDR2 SNEGSKA (reference sequence). The CDR3 loop reads CSATDRVTNEKLFF. DNA for the CDR3: TGCAGTGCAACGGACAGGGTAACTAATGAAAAACTGTTTTTT.

V usage is TRBV28 and J usage is TRBJ2-7, with 7 bases aligning to TRBD2. This CDR3 region has 15 residues. Germline trimming cut 1 base from V and 3 bases from J; bases unmatched to any gene: 6. Germline assignment: CDR1 MDHEN and CDR2 SYDVKM. The chain's CDR3 is CASSLFRSGDYEQYF. The CDR3 DNA reads TGTGCCAGCAGTTTATTTCGAAGCGGGGACTACGAGCAGTACTTC.

This clonotype was found many times. The chain is built from TRBV9 and TRBJ2-1; 10 bases are a match to TRBD2. The V and J ends lost 3 bases and 8 bases, in that order; junction bases with no gene match: 5. The CDR3 extends over 14 amino acids. Germline CDR1 and CDR2: SGDLS and YYNGEE. The CDR3 coding sequence is TGTGCCAGCAGCGAGGGGACTAGCGTCTATGAGCAGTTCTTC. It translates to CASSEGTSVYEQFF.

This clonotype was detected many times. V and J are TRBV5-6 and TRBJ2-5; D possibly uses TRBD1 or TRBD2 (5 bases each). Germline V gene data show CDR1 as SGHDT and CDR2 as YYEEEE. This CDR3 has 15 residues. V was cut by 4 bases and J by 5 bases, with 18 bases left in between. The CDR3 loop is CASSAPRDLRETQYF. DNA for the CDR3: TGTGCCAGCAGCGCGCCCCGGGACCTCCGGGAGACCCAGTACTTC.

The chain uses TRBV25-1 and TRBJ2-5, with TRBD1 matching 11 bases. The trim removed 10 bases at V and 4 bases at J, leaving 2 bases unmatched. CDR1 is MGHDK, CDR2 SYGVNS, per germline. This CDR3 has 12 amino acids. CDR3 nucleotides: TGTGCCATAGGGACAGGGGGAGAGACCCAGTACTTC. The encoded protein is CAIGTGGETQYF.

The sample holds many counts of this clonotype. Compared with germline, one end of the junction differs, possibly owing to a read error. The chain links TRBV12-3 or TRBV12-4 to TRBJ2-3, with D perhaps assigned TRBD1 or TRBD2 (5 bases each). CDR3 length: 15 amino acids. In nucleotides, the CDR3 is TGTGCCAGCAGCTTAGGGACCCCCGGCACAGATACGCAGTATTTT. Its translation is CASSLGTPGTDTQYF.